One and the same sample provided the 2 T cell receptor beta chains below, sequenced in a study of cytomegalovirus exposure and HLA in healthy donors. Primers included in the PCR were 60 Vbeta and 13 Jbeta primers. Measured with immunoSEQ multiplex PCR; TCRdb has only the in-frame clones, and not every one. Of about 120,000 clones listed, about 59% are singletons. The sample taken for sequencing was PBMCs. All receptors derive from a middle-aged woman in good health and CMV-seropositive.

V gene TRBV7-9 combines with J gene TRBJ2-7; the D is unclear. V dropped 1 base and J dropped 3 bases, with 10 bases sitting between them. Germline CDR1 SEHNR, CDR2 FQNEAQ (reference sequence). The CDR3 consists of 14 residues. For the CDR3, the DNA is TGTGCCAGCAGCTTAGGGGTTTCGGGCTACGAGCAGTACTTC. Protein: CASSLGVSGYEQYF.

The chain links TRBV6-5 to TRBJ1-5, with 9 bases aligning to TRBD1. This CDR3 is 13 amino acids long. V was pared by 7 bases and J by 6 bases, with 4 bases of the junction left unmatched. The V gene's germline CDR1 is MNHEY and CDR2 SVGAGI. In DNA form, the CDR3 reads TGTGCCAGCATAACAGGGGGCGGTCAGCCCCAGCATTTT. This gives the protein CASITGGGQPQHF.